The source of this T cell receptor beta chain is a study of OX40 agonist ivuxolimab in advanced cancers. The overall study: Six ivuxolimab dose levels, 0.01 to 10 mg/kg, were given intravenously every 2 weeks.

CDR1 is SGHAT and CDR2 is FQNNGV in the germline V gene. V lost 5 bases and J lost 4, with 18 bases in between. The CDR3 length is 16 residues. Produced via immunoSEQ multiplex PCR; TCRdb's table is partial and in-frame only. The repertoire consists of fewer than 90,000 clones, with around nine tenths occurring once and the leading ten covering 2.3%. The sample here was CD4+ or CD8+ T cells sorted from blood, taken in a trial of the OX40 agonist ivuxolimab. The TCR sequence derives from an adult with an advanced solid tumor such as melanoma, head and neck, liver or kidney cancer. The rearrangement joins TRBV11-2 to TRBJ2-1, with a possible D match to TRBD1 (6 bases). The CDR3 loop reads CASSRLQGPPYNEQFF. The CDR3, as DNA: TGTGCCAGCAGCCGATTACAGGGTCCCCCTTACAATGAGCAGTTCTTC.